Listed here is a single T cell receptor beta chain. The antigen this receptor binds is unknown. Base-call qualities are not available, and no considerably larger clone is one nucleotide away. A single peripheral blood draw of around 120 mL on average was collected from each donor into heparinised tubes. Naive, central memory, regulatory and stem cell-like memory CD4+ T cells were sorted on a BD FACSAria II using a panel including CD45RO, CCR7, CD25, CD127, CD95 and CD27. Purity was above 95% for every sorted population. PBMCs were separated immediately by Lymphoprep density gradient centrifugation and were stained directly, without being cultured. To minimize batch effects, samples were stained and sorted in pairs, one healthy donor with one patient per experiment. The sample comes from a study of beta chain features in type 1 diabetes (dated by TCRdb to the late 2010s). Background for the entire study: Mean age, gender distribution, total cell number and subset yield were not different between patients and healthy donors. A total of roughly 100,000,000 sorted cells were examined across all samples, and the number of cells per subset was strongly correlated with RNA yield. The study compared TCRB repertoires of sorted circulating CD4+ T cell subsets between recently diagnosed type 1 diabetes patients and matched healthy donors. Naive and central memory subsets were obtained from all 28 donors, but regulatory and stem cell-like memory subsets were isolated from only 8 patients and roughly eight healthy donors.

What the authors observed across the whole study: Because cDNA was sequenced instead of genomic DNA, highly expressing activated cells could be over-represented, though the groups showed no difference in activation or CD3 levels. HLA sub-analyses involved small numbers of individuals, so any influence of HLA type on TCRB rearrangement remained unresolved. A moderate but significant shortening of TCRB CDR3 length was observed in type 1 diabetes patients in all four CD4+ subsets. Shorter templates might have been favored by PCR, but patient and control samples were amplified and corrected together, so both groups would have been affected equally by any skew. Naive, central memory and regulatory TCRB repertoires appeared to be more alike among patients than among healthy donors. At VDJ recombination sites, patients with type 1 diabetes made fewer insertions and deleted more nucleotides, a pattern implying thymic rearrangement abnormalities.

CDR1 SGHTA and CDR2 FQGNSA are derived from the germline V gene. The CDR3 measures 14 amino acids from cysteine to phenylalanine. This entry keeps only the CDR3 DNA: 42 bases, framed from base 1. The V and J ends are trimmed by 2 bases and 1 base, leaving 8 bases between them. All of the isolated RNA was reverse transcribed with the High Capacity cDNA Reverse Transcription Kit, so expressed TCRB transcripts were sequenced. Naive, central memory and regulatory T cell samples underwent deep immunoSEQ sequencing, averaging roughly 3.3 million total reads per sample. After sorted cells were lysed in RLT buffer, RNA was extracted with DNase-treated RNeasy Micro or Mini kits, with the choice depending on cell number. To prevent cross-contamination, each cell subset was processed individually, whereas patient and healthy donor samples were processed jointly. The immunoSEQ multiplex PCR was used to amplify TCRB sequences from cDNA, generating 87-bp fragments that spanned the CDR3 region. Sequencing of the amplicons was done on the Illumina HiSeq platform. Turning to the authors' computational methods: Synthetic template baselines were used to correct PCR bias computationally, reads within Hamming distance 2 were collapsed, and singletons that could not be merged were discarded. Reads were aligned against IMGT to assign V, D and J genes, CDR3 length and insertions or deletions at six rearrangement sites. Within each subset, clonotype counts were normalized to sorted cell number, and only after that were true diversity and Gini coefficients computed with the tcR R package. The overlap coefficient, calculated on TCRB nucleotide sequences, was used to measure repertoire sharing. TCRdb retrieved this table from immuneACCESS and kept in-frame rearrangements only. Not all clones are present; in checked studies, unresolved V genes account for under half, and no reason is known for the remainder. Clone size and the V and J calls come from that table; the DNA yielded D and trimming. The sample table holds 240,000 or so clones, of which about 25% were seen once. Approximately 4% of the sample is taken by the ten largest.

The specimen was central memory CD4+ T cells from blood. The source is a young man in good health. Recombination joined TRBV7-2 with TRBJ1-2, with no confident D gene call. The CDR3 protein is CASSLLENNYGYTF. Read as DNA, the sequence is TGTGCCAGCAGCTTACTGGAGAATAACTATGGCTACACCTTC.